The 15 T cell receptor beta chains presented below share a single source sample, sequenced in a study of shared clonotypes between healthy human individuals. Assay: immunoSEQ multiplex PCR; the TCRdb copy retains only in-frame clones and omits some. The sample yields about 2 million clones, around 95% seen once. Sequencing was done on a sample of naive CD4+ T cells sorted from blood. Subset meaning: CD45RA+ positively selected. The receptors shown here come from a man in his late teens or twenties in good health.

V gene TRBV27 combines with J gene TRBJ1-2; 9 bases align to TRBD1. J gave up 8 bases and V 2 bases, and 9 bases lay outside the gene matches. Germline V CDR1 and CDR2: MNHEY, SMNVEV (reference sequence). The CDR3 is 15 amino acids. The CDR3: CASSLLNSGTGGYTF. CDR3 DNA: TGTGCCAGCAGTTTACTGAATTCCGGGACAGGGGGCTACACCTTC.

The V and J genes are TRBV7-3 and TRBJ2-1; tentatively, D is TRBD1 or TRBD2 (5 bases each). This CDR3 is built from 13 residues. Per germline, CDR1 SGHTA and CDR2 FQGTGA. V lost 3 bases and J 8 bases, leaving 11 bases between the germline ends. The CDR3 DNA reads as TGTGCCAGCAGCTTTGGGGGTGGCGATGAGCAGTTCTTC. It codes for CASSFGGGDEQFF.

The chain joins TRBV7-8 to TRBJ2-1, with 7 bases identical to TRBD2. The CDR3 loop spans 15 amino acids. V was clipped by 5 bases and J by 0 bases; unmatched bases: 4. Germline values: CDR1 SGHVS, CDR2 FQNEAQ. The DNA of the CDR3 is TGTGCCAGCAGCAGAGGGACTAACTCCTACAATGAGCAGTTCTTC. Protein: CASSRGTNSYNEQFF.

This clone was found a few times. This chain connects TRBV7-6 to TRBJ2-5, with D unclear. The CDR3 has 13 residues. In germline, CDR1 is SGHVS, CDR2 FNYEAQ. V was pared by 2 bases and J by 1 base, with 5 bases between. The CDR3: CASSLRFQETQYF. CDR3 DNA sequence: TGTGCCAGCAGCTTACGGTTCCAAGAGACCCAGTACTTC.

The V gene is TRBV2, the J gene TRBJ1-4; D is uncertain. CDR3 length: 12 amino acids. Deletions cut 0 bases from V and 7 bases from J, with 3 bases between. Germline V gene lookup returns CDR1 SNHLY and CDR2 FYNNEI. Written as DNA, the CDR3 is TGTGCCAGCAGTGAAGCTATTGAAAAACTGTTTTTT. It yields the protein CASSEAIEKLFF. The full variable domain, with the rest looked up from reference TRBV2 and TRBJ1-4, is EPEVTQTPSHQVTQMGQEVILRCVPISNHLYFYWYRQILGQKVEFLVSFYNNEISEKSEIFDDQFSVERPDGSNFTLKIRSTKLEDSAMYFCASSEAIEKLFFGSGTQLSVL.

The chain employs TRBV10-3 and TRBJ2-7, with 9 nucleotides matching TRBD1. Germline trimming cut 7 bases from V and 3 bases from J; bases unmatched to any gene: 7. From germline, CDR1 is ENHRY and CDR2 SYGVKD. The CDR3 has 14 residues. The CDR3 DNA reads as TGTGCCATCACCGGGGACAGGGTTTACTACGAGCAGTACTTC. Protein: CAITGDRVYYEQYF.

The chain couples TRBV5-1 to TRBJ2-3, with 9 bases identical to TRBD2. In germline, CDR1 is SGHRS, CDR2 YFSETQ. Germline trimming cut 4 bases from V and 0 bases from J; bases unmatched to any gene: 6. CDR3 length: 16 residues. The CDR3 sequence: CASSTLTSGSTDTQYF. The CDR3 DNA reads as TGCGCCAGCAGCACCCTGACTAGCGGTAGCACAGATACGCAGTATTTT.

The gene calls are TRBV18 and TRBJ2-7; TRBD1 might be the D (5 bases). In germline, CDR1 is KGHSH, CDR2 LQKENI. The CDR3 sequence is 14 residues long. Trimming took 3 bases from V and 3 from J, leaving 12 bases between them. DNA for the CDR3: TGTGCCAGCTCACCTGCGCCAGGGTTCTACGAGCAGTACTTC. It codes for CASSPAPGFYEQYF. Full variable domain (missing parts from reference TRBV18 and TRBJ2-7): NAGVMQNPRHLVRRRGQEARLRCSPMKGHSHVYWYRQLPEEGLKFMVYLQKENIIDESGMPKERFSAEFPKEGPSILRIQQVVRGDSAAYFCASSPAPGFYEQYFGPGTRLTVT.

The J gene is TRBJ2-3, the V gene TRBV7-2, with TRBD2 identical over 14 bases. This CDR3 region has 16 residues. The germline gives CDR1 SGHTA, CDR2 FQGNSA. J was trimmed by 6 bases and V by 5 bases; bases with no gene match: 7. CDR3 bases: TGTGCCAGCAGCAGCGGGACTAGCGGGAGTGTGGATACGCAGTATTTT. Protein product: CASSSGTSGSVDTQYF.

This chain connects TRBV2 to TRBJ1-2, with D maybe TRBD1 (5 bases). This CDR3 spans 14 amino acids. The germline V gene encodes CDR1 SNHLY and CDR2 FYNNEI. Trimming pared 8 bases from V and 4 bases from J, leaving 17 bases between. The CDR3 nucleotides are TGTGCCAGCGGACGGGGACTTGACGTCTATGGCTACACCTTC. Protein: CASGRGLDVYGYTF.

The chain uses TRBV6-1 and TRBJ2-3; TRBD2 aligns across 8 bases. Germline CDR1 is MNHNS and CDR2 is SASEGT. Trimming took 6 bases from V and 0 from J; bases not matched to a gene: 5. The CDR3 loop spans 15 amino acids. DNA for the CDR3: TGTGCCAGCAGACAGACTAGCGCGAGCACAGATACGCAGTATTTT. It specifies CASRQTSASTDTQYF.

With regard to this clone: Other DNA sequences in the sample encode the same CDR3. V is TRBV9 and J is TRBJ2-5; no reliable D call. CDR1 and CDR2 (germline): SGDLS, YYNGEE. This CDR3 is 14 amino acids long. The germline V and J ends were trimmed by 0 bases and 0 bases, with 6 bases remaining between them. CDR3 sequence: CASSVGSNQETQYF. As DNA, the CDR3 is TGTGCCAGCAGCGTAGGATCAAACCAAGAGACCCAGTACTTC.

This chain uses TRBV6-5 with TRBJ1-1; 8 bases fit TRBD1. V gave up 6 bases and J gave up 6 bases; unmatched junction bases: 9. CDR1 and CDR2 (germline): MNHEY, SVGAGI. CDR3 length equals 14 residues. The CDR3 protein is CASRGTGGGSEAFF. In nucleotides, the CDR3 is TGTGCCAGCAGGGGGACAGGTGGGGGATCTGAAGCTTTCTTT.

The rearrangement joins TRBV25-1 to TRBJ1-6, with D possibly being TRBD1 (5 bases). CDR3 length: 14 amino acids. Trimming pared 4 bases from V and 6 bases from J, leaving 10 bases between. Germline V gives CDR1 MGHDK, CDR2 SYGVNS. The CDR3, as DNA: TGTGCCAGCAGTGTTACAGGCCTTAATTCACCCCTCCACTTT. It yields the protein CASSVTGLNSPLHF.

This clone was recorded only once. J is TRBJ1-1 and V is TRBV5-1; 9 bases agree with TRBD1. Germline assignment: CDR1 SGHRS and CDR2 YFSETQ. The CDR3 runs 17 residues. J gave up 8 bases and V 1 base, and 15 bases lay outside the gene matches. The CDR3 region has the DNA TGCGCCAGCAGCTTGAGCAGATGGGACAGGGCGGATGAGGAAGCTTTCTTT. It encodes CASSLSRWDRADEEAFF.